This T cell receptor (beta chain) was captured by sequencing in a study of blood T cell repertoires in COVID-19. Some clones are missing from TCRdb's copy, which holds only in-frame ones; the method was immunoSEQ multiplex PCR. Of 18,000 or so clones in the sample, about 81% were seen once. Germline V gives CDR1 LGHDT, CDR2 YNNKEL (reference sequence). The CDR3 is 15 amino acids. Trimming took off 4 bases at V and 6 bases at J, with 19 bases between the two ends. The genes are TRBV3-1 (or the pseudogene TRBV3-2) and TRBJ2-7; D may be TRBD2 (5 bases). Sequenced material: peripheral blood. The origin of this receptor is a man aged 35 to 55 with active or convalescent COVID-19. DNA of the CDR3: TGTGCCAGCAGCCGCGGGCGGCCATCCTTTTCCGAGCAGTACTTC. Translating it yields CASSRGRPSFSEQYF.